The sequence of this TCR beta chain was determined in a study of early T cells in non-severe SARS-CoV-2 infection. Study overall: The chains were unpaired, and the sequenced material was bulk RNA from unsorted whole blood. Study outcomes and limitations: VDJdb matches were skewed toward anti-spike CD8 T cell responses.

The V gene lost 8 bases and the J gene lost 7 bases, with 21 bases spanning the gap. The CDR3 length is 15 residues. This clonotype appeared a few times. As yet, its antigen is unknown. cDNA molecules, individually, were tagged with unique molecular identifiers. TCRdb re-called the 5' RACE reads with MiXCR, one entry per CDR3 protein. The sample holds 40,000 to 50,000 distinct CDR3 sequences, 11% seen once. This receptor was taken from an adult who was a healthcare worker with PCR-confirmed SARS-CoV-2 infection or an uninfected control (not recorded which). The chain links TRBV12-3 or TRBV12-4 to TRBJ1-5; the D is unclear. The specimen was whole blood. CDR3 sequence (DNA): TGTGCCAGCGGGCATCACACATCAGGAGGGCAGCCCCAGCATTTT. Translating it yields CASGHHTSGGQPQHF.